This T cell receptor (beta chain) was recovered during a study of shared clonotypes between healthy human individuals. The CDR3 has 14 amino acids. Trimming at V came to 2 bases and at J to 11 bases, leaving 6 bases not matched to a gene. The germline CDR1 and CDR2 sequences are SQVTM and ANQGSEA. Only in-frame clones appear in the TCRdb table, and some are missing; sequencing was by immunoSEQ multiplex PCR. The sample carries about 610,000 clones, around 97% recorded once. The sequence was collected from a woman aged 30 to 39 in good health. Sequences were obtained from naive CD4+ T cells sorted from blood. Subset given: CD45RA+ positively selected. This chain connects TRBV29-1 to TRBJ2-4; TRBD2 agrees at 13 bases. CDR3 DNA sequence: TGCAGCGTTGAAAGACTAGCGGGAGGTCTGGTTCAGTACTTC. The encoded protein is CSVERLAGGLVQYF.